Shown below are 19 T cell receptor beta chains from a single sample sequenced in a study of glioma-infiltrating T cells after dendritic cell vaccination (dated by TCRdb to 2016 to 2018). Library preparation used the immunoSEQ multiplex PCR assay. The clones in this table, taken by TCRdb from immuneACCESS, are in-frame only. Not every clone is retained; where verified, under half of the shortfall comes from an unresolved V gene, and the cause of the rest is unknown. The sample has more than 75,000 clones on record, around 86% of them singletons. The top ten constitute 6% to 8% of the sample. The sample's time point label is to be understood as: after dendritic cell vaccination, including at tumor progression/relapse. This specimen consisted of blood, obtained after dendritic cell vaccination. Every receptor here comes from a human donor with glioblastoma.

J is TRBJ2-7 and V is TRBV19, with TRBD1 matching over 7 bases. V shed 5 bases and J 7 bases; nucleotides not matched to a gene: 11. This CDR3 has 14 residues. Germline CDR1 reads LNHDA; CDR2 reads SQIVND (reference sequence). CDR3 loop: CASSVTGITGEQYF. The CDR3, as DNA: TGTGCCAGTAGTGTGACAGGGATTACCGGTGAGCAGTACTTC. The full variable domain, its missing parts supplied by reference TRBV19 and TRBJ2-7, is DGGITQSPKYLFRKEGQNVTLSCEQNLNHDAMYWYRQDPGQGLRLIYYSQIVNDFQKGDIAEGYSVSREKKESFPLTVTSAQKNPTAFYLCASSVTGITGEQYFGPGTRLTVT.

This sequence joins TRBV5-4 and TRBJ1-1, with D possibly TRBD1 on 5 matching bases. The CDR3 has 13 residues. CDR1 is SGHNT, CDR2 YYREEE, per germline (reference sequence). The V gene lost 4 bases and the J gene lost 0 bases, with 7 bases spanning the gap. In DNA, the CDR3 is TGTGCCAGCAGCAGGGGCCTGAACACTGAAGCTTTCTTT. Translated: CASSRGLNTEAFF.

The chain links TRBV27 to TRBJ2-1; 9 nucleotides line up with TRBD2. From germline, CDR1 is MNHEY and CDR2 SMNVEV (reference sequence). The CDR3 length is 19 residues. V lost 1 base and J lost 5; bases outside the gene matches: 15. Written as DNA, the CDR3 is TGTGCCAGCAGTTTATATTCCTCATCTATAGCGGGGGAGCACAATGAGCAGTTCTTC. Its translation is CASSLYSSSIAGEHNEQFF.

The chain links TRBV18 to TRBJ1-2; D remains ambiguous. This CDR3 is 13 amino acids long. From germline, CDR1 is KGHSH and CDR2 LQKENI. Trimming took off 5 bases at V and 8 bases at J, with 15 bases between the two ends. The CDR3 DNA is TGTGCCAGCTCAGAGGGAGAGGTGGGAGGCTACACCTTC. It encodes CASSEGEVGGYTF. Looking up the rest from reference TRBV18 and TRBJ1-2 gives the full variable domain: NAGVMQNPRHLVRRRGQEARLRCSPMKGHSHVYWYRQLPEEGLKFMVYLQKENIIDESGMPKERFSAEFPKEGPSILRIQQVVRGDSAAYFCASSEGEVGGYTFGSGTRLTVV.

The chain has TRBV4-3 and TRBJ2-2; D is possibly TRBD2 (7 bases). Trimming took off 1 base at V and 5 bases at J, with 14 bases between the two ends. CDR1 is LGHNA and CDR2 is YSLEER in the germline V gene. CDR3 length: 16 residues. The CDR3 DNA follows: TGCGCCAGCAGCCAAGGGGGGGGGCAGGGGACCGGGGAGCTGTTTTTT. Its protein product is CASSQGGGQGTGELFF.

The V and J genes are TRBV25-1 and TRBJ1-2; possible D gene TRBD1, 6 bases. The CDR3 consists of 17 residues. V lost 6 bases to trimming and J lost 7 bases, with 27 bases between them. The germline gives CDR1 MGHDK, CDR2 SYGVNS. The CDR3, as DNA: TGTGCCAGCAGCCCCCCCTTTGGACAAGTTGGCAGGGGTGGCTACACCTTC. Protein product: CASSPPFGQVGRGGYTF.

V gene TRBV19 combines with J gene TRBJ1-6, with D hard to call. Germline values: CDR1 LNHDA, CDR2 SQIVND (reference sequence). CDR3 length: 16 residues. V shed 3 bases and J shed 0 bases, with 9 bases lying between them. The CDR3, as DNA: TGTGCCAGTAGTATTTTGGGCAGCTCCTATAATTCACCCCTCCACTTT. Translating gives CASSILGSSYNSPLHF.

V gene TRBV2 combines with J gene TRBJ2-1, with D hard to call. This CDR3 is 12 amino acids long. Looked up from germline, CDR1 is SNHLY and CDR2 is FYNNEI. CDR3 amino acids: CGYTKLNNEQFF. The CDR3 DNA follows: TGTGGCTACACTAAACTTAACAATGAGCAGTTCTTC. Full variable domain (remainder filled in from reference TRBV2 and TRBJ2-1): EPEVTQTPSHQVTQMGQEVILRCVPISNHLYFYWYRQILGQKVEFLVSFYNNEISEKSEIFDDQFSVERPDGSNFTLKIRSTKLEDSAMYFCGYTKLNNEQFFGPGTRLTVL.

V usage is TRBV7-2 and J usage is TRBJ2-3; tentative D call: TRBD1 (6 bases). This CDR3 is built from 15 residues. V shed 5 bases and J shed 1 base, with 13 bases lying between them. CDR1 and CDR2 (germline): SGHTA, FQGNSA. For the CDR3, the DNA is TGTGCCAGCAGCCCTTGGACAGCCCGCACAGATACGCAGTATTTT. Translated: CASSPWTARTDTQYF. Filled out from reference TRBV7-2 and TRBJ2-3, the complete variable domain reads GAGVSQSPSNKVTEKGKDVELRCDPISGHTALYWYRQSLGQGLEFLIYFQGNSAPDKSGLPSDRFSAERTGGSVSTLTIQRTQQEDSAVYLCASSPWTARTDTQYFGPGTRLTVL.

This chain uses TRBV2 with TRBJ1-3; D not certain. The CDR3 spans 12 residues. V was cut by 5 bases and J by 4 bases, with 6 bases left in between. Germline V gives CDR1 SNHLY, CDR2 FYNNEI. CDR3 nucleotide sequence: TGTGCCAGCAGTTCACAGGGAAACACCATATATTTT. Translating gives CASSSQGNTIYF.

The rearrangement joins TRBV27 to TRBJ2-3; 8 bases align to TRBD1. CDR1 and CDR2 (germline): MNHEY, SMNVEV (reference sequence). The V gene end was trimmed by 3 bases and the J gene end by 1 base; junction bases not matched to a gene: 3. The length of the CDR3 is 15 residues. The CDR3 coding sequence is TGTGCCAGCAGTTTTGAGACAGGGGGCACAGATACGCAGTATTTT. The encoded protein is CASSFETGGTDTQYF.

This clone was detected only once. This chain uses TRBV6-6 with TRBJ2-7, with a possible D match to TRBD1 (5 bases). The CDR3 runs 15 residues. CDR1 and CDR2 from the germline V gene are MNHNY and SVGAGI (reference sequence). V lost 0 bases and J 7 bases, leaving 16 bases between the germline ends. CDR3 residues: CASSYSRTPWGEQYF. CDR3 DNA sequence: TGTGCCAGCAGTTACTCTAGGACACCCTGGGGAGAGCAGTACTTC.

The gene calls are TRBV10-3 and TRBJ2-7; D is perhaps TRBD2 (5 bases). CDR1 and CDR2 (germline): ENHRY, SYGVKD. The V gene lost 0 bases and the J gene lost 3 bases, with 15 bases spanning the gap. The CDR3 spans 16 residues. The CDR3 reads CAISESSKRGIYEQYF. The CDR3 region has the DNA TGTGCCATCAGTGAGTCCTCCAAACGGGGAATCTACGAGCAGTACTTC.

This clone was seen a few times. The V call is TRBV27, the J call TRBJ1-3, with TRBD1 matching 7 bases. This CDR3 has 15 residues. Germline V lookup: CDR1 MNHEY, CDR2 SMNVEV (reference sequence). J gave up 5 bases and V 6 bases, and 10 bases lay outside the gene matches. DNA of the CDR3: TGTGCCAGCAGCCAAACAGGGGTCCCGAGAAACACCATATATTTT. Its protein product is CASSQTGVPRNTIYF.

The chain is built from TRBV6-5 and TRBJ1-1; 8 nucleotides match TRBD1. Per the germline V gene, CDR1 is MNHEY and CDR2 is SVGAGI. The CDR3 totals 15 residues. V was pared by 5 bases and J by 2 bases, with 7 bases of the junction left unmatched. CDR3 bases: TGTGCCAGCAGTCTACAGGGGGTTATCAACACTGAAGCTTTCTTT. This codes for CASSLQGVINTEAFF.

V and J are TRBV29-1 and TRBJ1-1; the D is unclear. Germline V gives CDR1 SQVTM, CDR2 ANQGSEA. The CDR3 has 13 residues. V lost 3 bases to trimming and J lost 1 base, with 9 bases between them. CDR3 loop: CSVEPNRNTEAFF. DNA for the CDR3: TGCAGCGTTGAGCCTAACAGGAACACTGAAGCTTTCTTT.

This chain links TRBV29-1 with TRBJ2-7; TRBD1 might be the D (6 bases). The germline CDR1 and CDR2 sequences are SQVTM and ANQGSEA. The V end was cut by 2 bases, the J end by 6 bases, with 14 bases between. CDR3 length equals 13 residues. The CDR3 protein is CSVEFVRGSEQYF. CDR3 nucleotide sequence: TGCAGCGTTGAATTTGTCAGGGGTAGCGAGCAGTACTTC.

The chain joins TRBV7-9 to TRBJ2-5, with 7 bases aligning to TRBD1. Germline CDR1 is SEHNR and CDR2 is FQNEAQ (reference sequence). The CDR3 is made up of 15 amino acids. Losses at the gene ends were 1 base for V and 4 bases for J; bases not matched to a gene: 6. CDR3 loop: CASSLVTGVGETQYF. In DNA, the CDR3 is TGTGCCAGCAGCTTAGTAACAGGGGTGGGAGAGACCCAGTACTTC.

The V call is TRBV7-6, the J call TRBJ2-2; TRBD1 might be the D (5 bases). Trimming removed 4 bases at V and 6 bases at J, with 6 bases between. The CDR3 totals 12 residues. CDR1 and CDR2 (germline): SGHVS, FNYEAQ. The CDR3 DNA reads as TGTGCCAGCAGCTGGGGCTCCGGGGAGCTGTTTTTT. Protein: CASSWGSGELFF.